A single sample gave rise to the 11 T cell receptor beta chains below, sequenced in a study of graft-versus-host responses after intestinal transplantation. Sequenced by immunoSEQ multiplex PCR; TCRdb stores in-frame clones only, minus some. The sample lists around 8,400 clones, roughly 70% occurring once. Graft samples were processed, releasing intraepithelial and lamina propria lymphocytes. The sample was ileum tissue, taken around 500 days after intestinal transplant. The source of these receptors is a human patient who received an intestinal transplant, so some T cells may come from the graft donor.

This chain links TRBV18 with TRBJ1-2, with D maybe TRBD1 (5 bases). The CDR3 loop spans 14 amino acids. Trimming took 0 bases from V and 4 from J, leaving 9 bases between them. Germline CDR1 is KGHSH and CDR2 is LQKENI. The DNA of the CDR3 is TGTGCCAGCTCACCACCGGGACCCATCTATGGCTACACCTTC. This gives the protein CASSPPGPIYGYTF.

V usage is TRBV15 and J usage is TRBJ2-1; the D is unclear. CDR3 length: 15 residues. Trimming stripped 0 bases from V and 1 base from J, with 7 bases between. Germline values: CDR1 LNHNV, CDR2 YYDKDF (reference sequence). The CDR3 region is CATSRDWASYNEQFF. The CDR3 nucleotides are TGTGCCACCAGCAGAGATTGGGCGTCCTACAATGAGCAGTTCTTC.

The CDR3 sequence: CASSEQGDNEQFF. The CDR3 DNA reads as TGTGCCAGCAGCGAACAGGGAGACAATGAGCAGTTCTTC. The chain couples TRBV9 to TRBJ2-1, with D possibly being TRBD1 (6 bases). Germline V gives CDR1 SGDLS, CDR2 YYNGEE. V gave up 3 bases and J gave up 5 bases, with 9 bases separating them. The CDR3 totals 13 residues.

The V gene is TRBV30, the J gene TRBJ2-1, with 7 positions matching TRBD2. V was pared by 2 bases and J by 4 bases, with 8 bases of the junction left unmatched. Germline V gives CDR1 GTSNPN, CDR2 SVGIG (reference sequence). CDR3 length: 15 amino acids. The CDR3 reads CAWSRSGNSYNEQFF. The CDR3 coding sequence is TGTGCCTGGAGTAGAAGCGGGAATAGTTACAATGAGCAGTTCTTC.

Only one count was recorded for this clone. This sequence joins TRBV5-1 and TRBJ2-7; 7 bases are shared with TRBD1. V lost 2 bases to trimming and J lost 3 bases; unmatched junction nucleotides: 5. From germline, CDR1 is SGHRS and CDR2 YFSETQ. The CDR3 has 14 residues. CDR3 DNA: TGCGCCAGCAGCTTCGTCAGGGGGAACTACGAGCAGTACTTC. It encodes CASSFVRGNYEQYF.

This clone came up a few times. The V gene is TRBV29-1, the J gene TRBJ2-1, with TRBD2 identical over 7 bases. Germline V gene data show CDR1 as SQVTM and CDR2 as ANQGSEA. This CDR3 is built from 17 residues. Trimming removed 7 bases from V and 0 bases from J; junction bases left unmatched: 15. The CDR3 spells CSAIKAAGGSSYNEQFF. CDR3 sequence (DNA): TGCAGCGCCATCAAGGCAGCAGGCGGGAGCTCCTACAATGAGCAGTTCTTC.

This clone occurred a few times. The chain employs TRBV6-1 and TRBJ2-7; TRBD1 matches 7 bases. CDR3 length: 14 residues. Trimming at V came to 0 bases and at J to 4 bases, leaving 3 bases not matched to a gene. Germline CDR1 MNHNS, CDR2 SASEGT. The CDR3 loop is CASSEALGQYEQYF. DNA for the CDR3: TGTGCCAGCAGTGAAGCGCTGGGACAGTACGAGCAGTACTTC.

The chain links TRBV10-1 to TRBJ1-1, with D hard to call. The CDR3 is made up of 15 amino acids. V was shortened by 3 bases and J by 3 bases, with 14 bases between the two germline ends. Germline V gene data show CDR1 as WNHNN and CDR2 as SYGVQD (reference sequence). This chain's CDR3 is CASSESSFRDTEAFF. In nucleotides, the CDR3 is TGCGCCAGCAGTGAATCGTCTTTTCGCGACACTGAAGCTTTCTTT.

This clone was picked up a small number of times. The J gene is TRBJ2-2, the V gene TRBV6-1; D not resolved. Per the germline V gene, CDR1 is MNHNS and CDR2 is SASEGT. Trimming shortened V by 7 bases and J by 2 bases, and 5 bases separated the two germline ends. The CDR3 sequence is 12 residues long. The CDR3 protein is CASKGNTGELFF. CDR3 DNA sequence: TGTGCCAGCAAAGGAAACACCGGGGAGCTGTTTTTT.

The chain employs TRBV2 and TRBJ2-1; maybe TRBD2 (6 bases). Germline CDR1 and CDR2: SNHLY and FYNNEI. The ends were cut back, 6 bases at V and 9 bases at J, with 12 bases in the middle. The CDR3 is 12 residues long. The CDR3 DNA reads TGTGCCAGCAGCACAAGGAGGGGTGAGCAGTTCTTC. Its translation is CASSTRRGEQFF. Full variable domain (rest looked up from reference TRBV2 and TRBJ2-1): EPEVTQTPSHQVTQMGQEVILRCVPISNHLYFYWYRQILGQKVEFLVSFYNNEISEKSEIFDDQFSVERPDGSNFTLKIRSTKLEDSAMYFCASSTRRGEQFFGPGTRLTVL.

V gene TRBV9 combines with J gene TRBJ2-2; 10 positions agree with TRBD1. Germline V lookup: CDR1 SGDLS, CDR2 YYNGEE. With 3 bases clipped from V and 4 bases from J, the junction kept 6 bases outside the gene matches. This CDR3 comprises 16 residues. CDR3 amino acids: CASSARQGAGTGELFF. CDR3 coding DNA: TGTGCCAGCAGCGCCAGACAGGGGGCAGGCACCGGGGAGCTGTTTTTT.